The entry that follows covers one TCR beta chain sequence. The sample comes from a study of control samples from healthy donors and cancer patients. The CDR3 totals 10 residues. V gave up 9 bases and J gave up 10 bases, with 9 bases separating them. The germline CDR1 and CDR2 sequences are SGHTA and FQGNSA. Only in-frame clones appear in the TCRdb table, and some are missing; sequencing was by immunoSEQ multiplex PCR. The sample has about 140,000 clones; roughly nine tenths are singletons. Source material: blood. The V gene is TRBV7-2, the J gene TRBJ2-2; D unresolved. This TCR was recovered from a man aged 18 to 29 in good health. The CDR3 sequence is CASLRTELFF. CDR3 DNA: TGTGCCAGTCTCCGGACGGAGCTGTTTTTT.